These 8 T cell receptor beta chains originate from one sample sequenced in a study of T-cell reconstitution after alpha-beta-depleted transplantation in children. The TCRbeta library incorporated unique molecular identifiers. Each CDR3 protein is one row after TCRdb ran MiXCR on the PCR reads. The data show around 370,000 distinct CDR3 sequences, about a tenth seen once. Source: PBMCs from the stem cell graft donor, taken from the stem cell graft. The receptor set was obtained from a human donor who donated a stem cell graft to a child with acute lymphoblastic leukemia.

Many counts were recorded for this clonotype. The rearrangement joins TRBV27 to TRBJ2-5; D unclear. Germline V gene sequence: CDR1 MNHEY, CDR2 SMNVEV (reference sequence). The CDR3 spans 12 residues. V lost 4 bases to trimming and J lost 0 bases, with 3 bases between them. CDR3 DNA: TGTGCCAGCAGTTCCTACCAAGAGACCCAGTACTTC. It yields the protein CASSSYQETQYF.

The chain links TRBV7-9 to TRBJ2-3; D is ambiguous. V dropped 5 bases and J dropped 0 bases, with 12 bases sitting between them. CDR1 and CDR2 (germline): SEHNR, FQNEAQ (reference sequence). The length of the CDR3 is 15 residues. This chain's CDR3 is CASSRLVASTDTQYF. Written as DNA, the CDR3 is TGTGCCAGCAGCCGTCTGGTTGCGAGCACAGATACGCAGTATTTT.

The chain couples TRBV4-3 to TRBJ2-3; 9 nucleotides agree with TRBD1. The CDR3 runs to 17 residues. The germline CDR1 and CDR2 sequences are LGHNA and YSLEER. Losses at the gene ends were 0 bases for V and 3 bases for J; bases not matched to a gene: 7. The CDR3 DNA sequence: TGCGCCAGCAGCCAAGATGGGCTGGGACAGGGTACAGATACGCAGTATTTT. It translates to CASSQDGLGQGTDTQYF.

This clonotype has more than one count but fewer than ten. The chain employs TRBV4-1 and TRBJ2-1; no firm D call. This CDR3 has 14 residues. The V end lost 0 bases, the J end lost 8 bases, and 11 bases lay between the germline ends. In germline, CDR1 is MGHRA, CDR2 YSYEKL. For the CDR3, the DNA is TGCGCCAGCAGCCAAGATACGAGGTTGGATGAGCAGTTCTTC. Its protein product is CASSQDTRLDEQFF.

This sequence joins TRBV7-6 and TRBJ2-1; D may be TRBD1 (6 bases). CDR1 and CDR2 from the germline V gene are SGHVS and FNYEAQ. Trimming pared 5 bases from V and 6 bases from J, leaving 20 bases between. CDR3 length: 16 residues. The CDR3 region has the DNA TGTGCCAGCAGCGGCCTGGTTCGCGGCAGGGGCAATGAGCAGTTCTTC. Residues: CASSGLVRGRGNEQFF.

This clonotype was counted ten times or more. V gene TRBV4-2 combines with J gene TRBJ2-2, with 10 bases that match TRBD2. The junction had 13 bases not matched to a gene; V was cut back by 4 bases and J by 2 bases. The length of the CDR3 is 19 residues. Germline V gene lookup returns CDR1 LGHNA and CDR2 YNFKEQ. CDR3: CASSPSRASGSLNTGELFF. In DNA, the CDR3 is TGTGCCAGCAGCCCCTCAAGGGCTAGCGGGAGTCTAAACACCGGGGAGCTGTTTTTT.

This clonotype was detected a few times. The chain joins TRBV29-1 to TRBJ1-2; 12 bases map to TRBD1. Losses at the gene ends were 7 bases for V and 7 bases for J; bases not matched to a gene: 4. This CDR3 is 12 amino acids long. CDR1 SQVTM and CDR2 ANQGSEA come from the germline V gene. The CDR3 region has the DNA TGCAGCGGGGGACAGGGGGCAAGTGGCTACACCTTC. As protein: CSGGQGASGYTF.

This clonotype has only a few counts. V is TRBV7-3 and J is TRBJ2-3; D is undetermined. Germline CDR1 and CDR2: SGHTA and FQGTGA. V gave up 4 bases and J gave up 9 bases, with 14 bases separating them. The CDR3 spans 13 residues. The CDR3 is CASSSPPWETQYF. CDR3 in DNA: TGTGCCAGCAGCTCCCCCCCCTGGGAAACGCAGTATTTT.